A single sample is the source of the 11 T cell receptor beta chains below, sequenced in a study of cytomegalovirus exposure and HLA in healthy donors. PCR primers comprised 60 Vbeta and 13 Jbeta primers. Repertoires were generated with immunoSEQ multiplex PCR, while TCRdb's copy carries only in-frame clones and drops some. The sample has 150,000 to 200,000 clones; 81% are singletons. Sequenced sample: PBMCs. Receptors originate from a man in his late teens or twenties in good health and CMV-seronegative.

This chain joins TRBV29-1 and TRBJ2-3; 7 bases line up with TRBD1. Germline trimming cut 4 bases from V and 2 bases from J; bases unmatched to any gene: 3. This CDR3 has 13 residues. Germline CDR1 is SQVTM and CDR2 is ANQGSEA. The CDR3 sequence is CSVAGQNTDTQYF. CDR3 DNA sequence: TGCAGCGTTGCGGGACAGAACACAGATACGCAGTATTTT.

This clone was detected only a few times. This rearrangement joins TRBV6-9 to TRBJ2-5; D is unclear. V lost 0 bases and J lost 6, with 5 bases in between. Germline V gene sequence: CDR1 MNHGY, CDR2 SVAAGI. The CDR3 contains 12 residues. The CDR3: CASSYSNKTQYF. CDR3 DNA: TGTGCCAGCAGTTATTCAAATAAGACCCAGTACTTC.

The J gene is TRBJ1-6, the V gene TRBV2, with TRBD1 as a possible D gene (6 bases). This CDR3 comprises 13 residues. V lost 6 bases and J lost 7, with 10 bases in between. Germline-derived CDR1 and CDR2 are SNHLY and FYNNEI. The CDR3 here is CASRGAQNSPLHF. CDR3 DNA: TGTGCCAGCAGGGGGGCCCAAAATTCACCCCTCCACTTT.

This chain joins TRBV30 and TRBJ1-1; possibly TRBD1 for D (5 bases). From germline, CDR1 is GTSNPN and CDR2 SVGIG (reference sequence). This CDR3 is built from 12 residues. V was pared by 2 bases and J by 6 bases, with 10 bases between. CDR3 residues: CAWSPGGAEAFF. Written as DNA, the CDR3 is TGTGCCTGGAGTCCGGGGGGTGCTGAAGCTTTCTTT.

In this sample, this clone turned up once. The chain joins TRBV6-5 to TRBJ2-7; tentative D call: TRBD1 (6 bases). The CDR3 covers 16 residues. V lost 0 bases to trimming and J lost 2 bases, with 14 bases between them. Germline values: CDR1 MNHEY, CDR2 SVGAGI. CDR3 region: CASSYSTQGQTYEQYF. The DNA of the CDR3 is TGTGCCAGCAGTTACTCCACCCAAGGACAGACCTACGAGCAGTACTTC.

The table lists this clone with a few counts. The chain recombines TRBV27 with TRBJ2-1; 12 nucleotides align to TRBD2. The CDR3 is 18 residues long. V lost 1 base and J lost 8; bases outside the gene matches: 12. Per the germline V gene, CDR1 is MNHEY and CDR2 is SMNVEV (reference sequence). CDR3 nucleotides: TGTGCCAGCAGTTTATTTAAGACTAGCGGGGGAGGTGGGGATGAGCAGTTCTTC. Protein sequence: CASSLFKTSGGGGDEQFF.

The chain joins TRBV7-8 to TRBJ1-3; TRBD1 might be the D (5 bases). Trimming pared 1 base from V and 3 bases from J, leaving 7 bases between. The CDR3 spans 14 residues. Looked up from germline, CDR1 is SGHVS and CDR2 is FQNEAQ. The CDR3 is CASSLGRVGNTIYF. The CDR3, as DNA: TGTGCCAGCAGCTTAGGCAGGGTTGGAAACACCATATATTTT.

The chain recombines TRBV5-4 with TRBJ2-5; 11 nucleotides line up with TRBD1. Germline lookup yields CDR1 SGHNT and CDR2 YYREEE (reference sequence). With 5 bases clipped from V and 4 bases from J, the junction kept 7 bases outside the gene matches. The CDR3 is made up of 15 amino acids. The CDR3 loop is CASRQDRGLLETQYF. CDR3 DNA: TGTGCCAGCAGGCAGGACAGGGGGCTATTAGAGACCCAGTACTTC. Complete variable domain (other parts from reference TRBV5-4 and TRBJ2-5): ETGVTQSPTHLIKTRGQQVTLRCSSQSGHNTVSWYQQALGQGPQFIFQYYREEENGRGNFPPRFSGLQFPNYSSELNVNALELDDSALYLCASRQDRGLLETQYFGPGTRLLVL.

The J gene is TRBJ2-2, the V gene TRBV6-6; 8 nucleotides match TRBD1. The trim removed 5 bases at V and 3 bases at J, leaving 5 bases unmatched. The CDR3 covers 15 residues. Germline CDR1 reads MNHNY; CDR2 reads SVGAGI (reference sequence). CDR3 in DNA: TGTGCCAGCAGTAGGACAGGGACGGACACCGGGGAGCTGTTTTTT. Translating gives CASSRTGTDTGELFF.

J is TRBJ2-3 and V is TRBV28; D remains unclear. The CDR3 length is 13 residues. V lost 7 bases, J lost 0 bases, and 8 bases lay in between. The germline gives CDR1 MDHEN, CDR2 SYDVKM. This chain's CDR3 is CASKFLSTDTQYF. CDR3 nucleotide sequence: TGTGCCAGCAAATTCCTTAGCACAGATACGCAGTATTTT.

As concerns this clone: Within the sample, other DNA sequences also encode this same CDR3. The chain employs TRBV5-4 and TRBJ2-5; 11 bases are shared with TRBD2. Unmatched junction bases numbered 4, after V lost 4 bases and J lost 2 bases. From germline, CDR1 is SGHNT and CDR2 YYREEE (reference sequence). The CDR3 has 15 amino acids. The CDR3 DNA follows: TGTGCCAGCAGCCCTTTAGCGGGAGGGCAAGAGACCCAGTACTTC. Translation: CASSPLAGGQETQYF.